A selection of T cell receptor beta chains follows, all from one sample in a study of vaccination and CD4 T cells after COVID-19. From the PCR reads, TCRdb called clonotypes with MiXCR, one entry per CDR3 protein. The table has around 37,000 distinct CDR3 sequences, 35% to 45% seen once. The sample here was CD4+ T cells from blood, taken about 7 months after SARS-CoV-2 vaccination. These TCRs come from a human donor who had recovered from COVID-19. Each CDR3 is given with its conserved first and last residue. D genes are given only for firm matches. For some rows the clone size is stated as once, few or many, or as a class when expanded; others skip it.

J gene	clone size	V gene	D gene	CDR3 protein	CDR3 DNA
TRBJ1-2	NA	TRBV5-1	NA	CASSLGVTNYGYTF	TGCGCCAGCAGCTTGGGGGTCACTAACTATGGCTACACCTTC
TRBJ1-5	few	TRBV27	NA	CASSLGGYGNQPQHF	TGTGCCAGCAGTTTAGGGGGTTACGGCAATCAGCCCCAGCATTTT
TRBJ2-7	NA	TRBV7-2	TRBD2	CASSFFSREDYEQYF	TGTGCCAGCAGCTTTTTCTCGCGGGAGGACTACGAGCAGTACTTC
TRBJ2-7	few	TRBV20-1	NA	CSARQGSSYEQYF	TGCAGTGCTAGACAGGGGTCATCCTACGAGCAGTACTTC
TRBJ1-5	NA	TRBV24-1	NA	CATSSGTSEIQPQHF	TGTGCCACCAGTTCCGGGACGTCGGAAATTCAGCCCCAGCATTTT
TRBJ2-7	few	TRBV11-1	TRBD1	CASSLLQGSGEQYF	TGTGCCAGCAGCTTACTACAGGGGTCTGGGGAGCAGTACTTC
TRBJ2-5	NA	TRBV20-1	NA	CGGVRSETQYF	TGCGGGGGAGTTCGTTCAGAGACCCAGTACTTC
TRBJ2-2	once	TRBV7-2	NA	CASSLSMLRTGELFF	TGTGCCAGCAGCTTATCTATGCTTCGCACCGGGGAGCTGTTTTTT
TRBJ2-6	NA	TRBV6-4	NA	CASSQEGDSGANVLTF	TGTGCCAGCAGTCAGGAGGGGGACTCTGGGGCCAACGTCCTGACTTTC
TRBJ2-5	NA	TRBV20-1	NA	CSARGETQYF	TGCAGTGCTAGGGGCGAGACCCAGTACTTC
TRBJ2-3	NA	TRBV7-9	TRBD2	CASSSGLGSTDTQYF	TGTGCCAGCAGCTCGGGACTAGGCTCCACAGATACGCAGTATTTT
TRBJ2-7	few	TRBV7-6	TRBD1	CASSSGQGPSYEQYF	TGTGCCAGCAGCTCCGGACAGGGGCCGTCCTACGAGCAGTACTTC
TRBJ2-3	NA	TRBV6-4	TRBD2	CASSEPAGGTDTQYF	TGTGCCAGCAGTGAACCGGCGGGGGGCACAGATACGCAGTATTTT
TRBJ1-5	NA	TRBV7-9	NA	CASSPDVGPDQPQHF	TGTGCCAGCAGCCCAGATGTGGGCCCCGATCAGCCCCAGCATTTT
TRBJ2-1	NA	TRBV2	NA	CASSVLRNNEQFF	TGTGCCAGCAGTGTCTTACGGAACAATGAGCAGTTCTTC
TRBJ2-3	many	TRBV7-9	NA	CASGGMLTDTQYF	TGTGCCAGCGGGGGCATGCTCACAGATACGCAGTATTTT
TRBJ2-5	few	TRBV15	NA	CATSRDRLDQETQYF	TGTGCCACCAGCAGAGACCGACTAGACCAAGAGACCCAGTACTTC
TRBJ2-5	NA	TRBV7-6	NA	CASSQTQQETQYF	TGTGCCAGCAGCCAAACCCAGCAAGAGACCCAGTACTTC
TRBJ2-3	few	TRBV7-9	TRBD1	CASSSDRGPVGQQYF	TGTGCCAGCAGCTCGGACAGGGGCCCTGTCGGCCAGCAGTATTTT
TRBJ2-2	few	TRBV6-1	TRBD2	CASSEQRGTGELFF	TGTGCCAGCAGTGAACAGCGGGGGACCGGGGAGCTGTTTTTT
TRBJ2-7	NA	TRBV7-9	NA	CASSYRSGFYEQYF	TGTGCCAGCAGCTACCGTTCGGGTTTCTACGAGCAGTACTTC
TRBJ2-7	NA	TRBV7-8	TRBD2	CASSLVAGGSEQYF	TGTGCCAGCAGCTTGGTAGCGGGAGGTTCCGAGCAGTACTTC
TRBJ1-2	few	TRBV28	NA	CASSRTVGYTF	TGTGCCAGCAGTCGGACAGTAGGCTACACCTTC
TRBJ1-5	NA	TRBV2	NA	CASRIGTFSNQPQHF	TGTGCCAGCAGAATCGGGACTTTTAGCAATCAGCCCCAGCATTTT
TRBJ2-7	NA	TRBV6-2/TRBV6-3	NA	CATDGIYEQYF	TGTGCCACGGACGGCATTTACGAGCAGTACTTC
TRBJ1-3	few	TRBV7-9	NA	CASTVADTTIYF	TGTGCCAGCACTGTCGCGGACACCACCATATATTTT
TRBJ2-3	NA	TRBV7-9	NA	CASSFGVQYF	TGTGCCAGCAGCTTTGGTGTGCAGTATTTT
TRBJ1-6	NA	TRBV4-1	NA	CASSQEAVAVGSPLHF	TGCGCCAGCAGCCAAGAAGCGGTGGCAGTAGGTTCACCCCTCCACTTT
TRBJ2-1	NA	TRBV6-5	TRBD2	CASSSGLAGGDEQFF	TGTGCCAGCAGTTCGGGACTAGCTGGAGGCGATGAGCAGTTCTTC
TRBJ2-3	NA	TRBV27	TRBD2	CASSTSRTSARANTQYF	TGTGCCAGCAGTACCTCTAGGACTAGCGCCCGGGCGAATACGCAGTATTTT
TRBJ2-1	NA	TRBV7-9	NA	CASSIREPGYNEQFF	TGTGCCAGCAGCATAAGGGAACCGGGCTACAATGAGCAGTTCTTC
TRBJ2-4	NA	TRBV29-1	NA	CSVASEGNIQYF	TGCAGCGTTGCCAGCGAAGGTAACATTCAGTACTTC
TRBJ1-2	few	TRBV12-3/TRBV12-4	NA	CASSVARTANYGYTF	TGTGCCAGCAGTGTCGCTCGGACAGCTAACTATGGCTACACCTTC
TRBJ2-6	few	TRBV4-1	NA	CASSRTVTGANVLTF	TGCGCCAGCAGCCGGACAGTCACTGGGGCCAACGTCCTGACTTTC
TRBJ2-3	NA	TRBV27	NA	CASSPFRGGADTQYF	TGTGCCAGCAGCCCCTTTCGCGGTGGCGCAGATACGCAGTATTTT
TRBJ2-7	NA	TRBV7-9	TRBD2	CASSLAGGVGNEQYF	TGTGCCAGCAGCTTAGCGGGGGGGGTAGGAAACGAGCAGTACTTC
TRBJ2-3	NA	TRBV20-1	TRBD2	CSSTPDTGGSPDTQYF	TGCAGCTCAACCCCAGATACGGGAGGGTCCCCAGATACGCAGTATTTT
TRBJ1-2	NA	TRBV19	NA	CASSIGGGREGVYGYTF	TGTGCCAGTAGTATCGGCGGAGGGCGGGAAGGGGTCTATGGCTACACCTTC
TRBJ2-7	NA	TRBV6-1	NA	CASSAGLIPIEQYF	TGTGCCAGCAGTGCTGGACTAATCCCAATTGAGCAGTACTTC
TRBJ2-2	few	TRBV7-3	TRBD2	CASSLIPGLAGGPTGELFF	TGTGCCAGCAGCTTAATACCCGGGCTAGCGGGAGGGCCTACCGGGGAGCTGTTTTTT
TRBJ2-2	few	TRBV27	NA	CASSLSWAGELFF	TGTGCCAGCAGTTTATCGTGGGCCGGGGAGCTGTTTTTT
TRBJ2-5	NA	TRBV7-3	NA	CASSLSGDSGETQYF	TGTGCCAGCAGCTTATCGGGGGATTCCGGGGAGACCCAGTACTTC
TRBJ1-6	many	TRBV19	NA	CASSPGRDNSPLHF	TGTGCCAGTAGTCCGGGACGGGATAATTCACCCCTCCACTTT
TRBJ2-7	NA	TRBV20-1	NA	CSARDRRTSYEQYF	TGCAGTGCTAGAGATCGTCGGACCTCCTACGAGCAGTACTTC
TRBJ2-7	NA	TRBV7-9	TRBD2	CASSSGTSGHYEQYF	TGTGCCAGCAGCTCCGGGACTAGCGGGCACTACGAGCAGTACTTC
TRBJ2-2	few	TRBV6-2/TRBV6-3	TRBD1	CASTTGGRNTGELFF	TGTGCCAGCACCACAGGGGGCCGGAACACCGGGGAGCTGTTTTTT
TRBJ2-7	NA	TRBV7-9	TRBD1	CASSQFGTGISYEQYF	TGTGCCAGCAGCCAGTTTGGGACAGGGATTTCCTACGAGCAGTACTTC
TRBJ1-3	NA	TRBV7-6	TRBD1	CASSPGQGRDTIYF	TGTGCCAGCAGCCCGGGACAGGGACGGGACACCATATATTTT
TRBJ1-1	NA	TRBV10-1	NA	CASSEAGNTEAFF	TGCGCCAGCAGTGAGGCCGGGAACACTGAAGCTTTCTTT
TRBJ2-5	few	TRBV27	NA	CASSFAVGGRETQYF	TGTGCCAGCAGTTTCGCGGTAGGGGGTCGGGAGACCCAGTACTTC
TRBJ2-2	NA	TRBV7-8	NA	CASSARGSYNTGELFF	TGTGCCAGCAGCGCCAGAGGGAGCTACAACACCGGGGAGCTGTTTTTT
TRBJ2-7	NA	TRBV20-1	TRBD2	CSARDRPSGSVVYEQYF	TGCAGTGCTAGAGATAGGCCTAGCGGGAGCGTAGTCTACGAGCAGTACTTC
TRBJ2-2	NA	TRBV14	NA	CASSQVQDGELFF	TGTGCCAGCAGCCAAGTCCAGGACGGGGAGCTGTTTTTT
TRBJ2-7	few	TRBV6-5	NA	CASSYPGLGEQYF	TGTGCCAGCAGTTACCCAGGGTTGGGGGAGCAGTACTTC
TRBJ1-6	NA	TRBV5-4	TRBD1	CASSKWDSLEESPLHF	TGTGCCAGCAGCAAGTGGGACAGCCTTGAGGAGTCACCCCTCCACTTT
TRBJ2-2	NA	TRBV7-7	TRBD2	CASSPRLAGDTGELFF	TGTGCTAGCAGCCCACGACTAGCGGGAGACACCGGGGAGCTGTTTTTT
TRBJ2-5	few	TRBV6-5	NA	CASSSPGAETQYF	TGTGCCAGCAGTTCCCCCGGGGCGGAGACCCAGTACTTC
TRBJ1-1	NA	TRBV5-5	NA	CASSLLGTNTEAFF	TGTGCCAGCAGCTTGCTGGGGACGAACACTGAAGCTTTCTTT
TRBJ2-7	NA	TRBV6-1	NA	CASGQLYEQYF	TGTGCCAGCGGCCAGCTCTACGAGCAGTACTTC